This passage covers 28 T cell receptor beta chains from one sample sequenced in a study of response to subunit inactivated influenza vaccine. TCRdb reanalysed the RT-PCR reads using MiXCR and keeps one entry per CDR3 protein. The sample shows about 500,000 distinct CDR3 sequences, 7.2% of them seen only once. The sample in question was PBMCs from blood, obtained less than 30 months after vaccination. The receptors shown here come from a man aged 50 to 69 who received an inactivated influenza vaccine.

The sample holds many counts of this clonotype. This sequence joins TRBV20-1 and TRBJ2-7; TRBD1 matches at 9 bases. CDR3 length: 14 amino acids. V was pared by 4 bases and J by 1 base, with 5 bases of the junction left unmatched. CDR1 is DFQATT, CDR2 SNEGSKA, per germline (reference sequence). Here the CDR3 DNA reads TGCAGTGCTATGGGACAGGGTCGGTCCTACGAGCAGTACTTC. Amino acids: CSAMGQGRSYEQYF.

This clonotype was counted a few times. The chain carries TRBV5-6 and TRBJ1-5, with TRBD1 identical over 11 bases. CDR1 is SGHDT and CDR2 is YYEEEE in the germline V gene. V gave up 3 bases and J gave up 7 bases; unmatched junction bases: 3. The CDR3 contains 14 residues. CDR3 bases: TGTGCCAGCAGCTGGGGGACAGGGGGGCAGCCCCAGCATTTT. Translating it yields CASSWGTGGQPQHF.

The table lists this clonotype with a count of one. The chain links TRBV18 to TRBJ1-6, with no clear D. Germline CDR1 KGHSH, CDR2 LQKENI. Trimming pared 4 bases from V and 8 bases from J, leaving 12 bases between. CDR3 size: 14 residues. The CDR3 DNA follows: TGTGCCAGCTCACGCAACTTTGAGGATTCACCCCTCCACTTT. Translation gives CASSRNFEDSPLHF.

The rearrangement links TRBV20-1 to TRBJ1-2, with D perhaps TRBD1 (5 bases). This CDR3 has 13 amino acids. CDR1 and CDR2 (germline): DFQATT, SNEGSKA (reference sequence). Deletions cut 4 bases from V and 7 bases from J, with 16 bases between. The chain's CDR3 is CSATPRGIGGYTF. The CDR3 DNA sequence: TGCAGTGCTACCCCCCGGGGGATTGGTGGCTACACCTTC.

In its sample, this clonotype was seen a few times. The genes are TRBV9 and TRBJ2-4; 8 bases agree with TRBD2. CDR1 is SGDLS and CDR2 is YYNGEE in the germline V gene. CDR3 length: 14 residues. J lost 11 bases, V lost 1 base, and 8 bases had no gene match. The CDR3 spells CASSVSGLGDVQYF. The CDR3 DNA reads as TGTGCCAGCAGCGTATCGGGACTAGGGGACGTTCAGTACTTC.

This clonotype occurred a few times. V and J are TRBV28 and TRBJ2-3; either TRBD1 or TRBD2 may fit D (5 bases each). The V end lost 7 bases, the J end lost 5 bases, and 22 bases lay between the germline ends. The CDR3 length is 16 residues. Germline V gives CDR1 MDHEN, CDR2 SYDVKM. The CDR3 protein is CASNGVEGMAEDTQYF. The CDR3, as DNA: TGTGCCAGCAACGGGGTTGAGGGGATGGCCGAAGATACGCAGTATTTT.

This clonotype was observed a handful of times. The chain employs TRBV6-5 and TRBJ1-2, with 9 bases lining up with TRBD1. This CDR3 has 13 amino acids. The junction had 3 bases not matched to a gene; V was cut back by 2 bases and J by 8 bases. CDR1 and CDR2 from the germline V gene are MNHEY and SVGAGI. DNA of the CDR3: TGTGCCAGCAGTTACGGGACAGGGCTCGGCTACACCTTC. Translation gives CASSYGTGLGYTF.

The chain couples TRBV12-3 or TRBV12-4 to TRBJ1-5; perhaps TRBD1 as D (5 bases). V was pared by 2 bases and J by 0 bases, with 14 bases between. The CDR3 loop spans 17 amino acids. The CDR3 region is CASSLRRGVDSNQPQHF. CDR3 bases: TGTGCCAGCAGTTTACGAAGGGGTGTCGATAGCAATCAGCCCCAGCATTTT.

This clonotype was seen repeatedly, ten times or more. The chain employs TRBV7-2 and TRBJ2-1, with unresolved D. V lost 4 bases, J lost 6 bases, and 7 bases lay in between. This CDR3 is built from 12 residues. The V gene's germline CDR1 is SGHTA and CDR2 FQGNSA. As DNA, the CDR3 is TGTGCCAGCAGCTACCTAGGCAATGAGCAGTTCTTC. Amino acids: CASSYLGNEQFF.

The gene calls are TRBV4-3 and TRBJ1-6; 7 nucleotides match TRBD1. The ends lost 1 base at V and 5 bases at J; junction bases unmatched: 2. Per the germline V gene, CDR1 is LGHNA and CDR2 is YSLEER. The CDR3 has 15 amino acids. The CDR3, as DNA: TGCGCCAGCAGCCAAGGTGGGACAGATAATTCACCCCTCCACTTT. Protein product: CASSQGGTDNSPLHF.

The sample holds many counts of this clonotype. DNA for the CDR3: TGTGCCAGCAGCCAAGTCGGTACCGGGGAGCTGTTTTTT. The encoded protein is CASSQVGTGELFF. The J gene is TRBJ2-2, the V gene TRBV3-1, with D hard to call. From germline, CDR1 is LGHDT and CDR2 YNNKEL (reference sequence). The CDR3 contains 13 residues. V was pared by 1 base and J by 5 bases, with 5 bases between.

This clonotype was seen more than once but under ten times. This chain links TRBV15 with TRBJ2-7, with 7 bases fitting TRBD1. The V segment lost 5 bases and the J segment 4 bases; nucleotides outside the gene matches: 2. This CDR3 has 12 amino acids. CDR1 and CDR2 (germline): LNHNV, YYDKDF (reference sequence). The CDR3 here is CATSEQGYEQYF. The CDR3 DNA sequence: TGTGCCACCAGCGAACAGGGGTACGAGCAGTACTTC.

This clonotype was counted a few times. CDR3 residues: CSAKLGEPQHF. In DNA form, the CDR3 reads TGCAGTGCTAAGCTGGGGGAGCCCCAGCATTTT. The chain carries TRBV20-1 and TRBJ1-5; D perhaps matches TRBD1 (5 bases). CDR3 length: 11 amino acids. Germline V gene sequence: CDR1 DFQATT, CDR2 SNEGSKA (reference sequence). The V and J ends lost 4 bases and 8 bases respectively, with 9 bases between them.

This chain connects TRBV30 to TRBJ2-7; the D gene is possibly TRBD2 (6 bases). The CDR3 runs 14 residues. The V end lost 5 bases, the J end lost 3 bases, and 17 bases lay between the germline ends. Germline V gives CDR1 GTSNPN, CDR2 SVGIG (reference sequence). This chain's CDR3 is CAWGRASEFYEQYF. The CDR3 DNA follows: TGTGCCTGGGGCCGGGCTAGCGAGTTCTACGAGCAGTACTTC.

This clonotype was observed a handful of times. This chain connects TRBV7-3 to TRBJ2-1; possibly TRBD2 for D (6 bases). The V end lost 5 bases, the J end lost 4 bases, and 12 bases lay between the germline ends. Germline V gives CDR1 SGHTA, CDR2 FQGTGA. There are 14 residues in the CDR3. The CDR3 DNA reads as TGTGCCAGCAGCCGGTCGGGGGATTACAATGAGCAGTTCTTC. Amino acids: CASSRSGDYNEQFF.

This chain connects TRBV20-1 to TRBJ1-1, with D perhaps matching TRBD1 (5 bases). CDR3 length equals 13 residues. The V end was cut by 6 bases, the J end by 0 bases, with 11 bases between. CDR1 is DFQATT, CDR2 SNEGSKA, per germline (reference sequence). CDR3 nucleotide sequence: TGCAGTGCCAGGGCGCCTCTGAACACTGAAGCTTTCTTT. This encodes CSARAPLNTEAFF.

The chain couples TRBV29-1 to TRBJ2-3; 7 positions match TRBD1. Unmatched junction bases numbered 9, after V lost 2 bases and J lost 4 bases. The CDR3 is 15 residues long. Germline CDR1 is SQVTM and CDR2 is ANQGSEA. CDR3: CSVERTGDASDTQYF. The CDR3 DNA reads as TGCAGCGTTGAACGTACAGGGGATGCCTCAGATACGCAGTATTTT.

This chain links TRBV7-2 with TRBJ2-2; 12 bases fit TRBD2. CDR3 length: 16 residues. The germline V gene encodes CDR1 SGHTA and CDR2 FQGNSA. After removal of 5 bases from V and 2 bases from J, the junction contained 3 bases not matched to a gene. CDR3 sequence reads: CASSLTSGSNTGELFF. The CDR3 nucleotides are TGTGCCAGCAGCCTGACTAGCGGGAGTAACACCGGGGAGCTGTTTTTT. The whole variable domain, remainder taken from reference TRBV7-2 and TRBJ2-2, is GAGVSQSPSNKVTEKGKDVELRCDPISGHTALYWYRQSLGQGLEFLIYFQGNSAPDKSGLPSDRFSAERTGGSVSTLTIQRTQQEDSAVYLCASSLTSGSNTGELFFGEGSRLTVL.

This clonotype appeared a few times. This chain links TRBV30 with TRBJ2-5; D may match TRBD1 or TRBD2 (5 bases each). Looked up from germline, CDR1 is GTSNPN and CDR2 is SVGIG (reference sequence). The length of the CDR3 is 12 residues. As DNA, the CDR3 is TGTGCTCTTGACCAGGGAGCGGAGACCCAGTACTTC. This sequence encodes CALDQGAETQYF.

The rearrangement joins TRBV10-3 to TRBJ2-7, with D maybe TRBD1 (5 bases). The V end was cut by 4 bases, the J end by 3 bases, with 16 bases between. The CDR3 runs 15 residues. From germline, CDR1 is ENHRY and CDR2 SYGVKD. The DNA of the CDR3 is TGTGCCATCAGTGGCAGAGGAGACAGAAACTACGAGCAGTACTTC. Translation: CAISGRGDRNYEQYF.

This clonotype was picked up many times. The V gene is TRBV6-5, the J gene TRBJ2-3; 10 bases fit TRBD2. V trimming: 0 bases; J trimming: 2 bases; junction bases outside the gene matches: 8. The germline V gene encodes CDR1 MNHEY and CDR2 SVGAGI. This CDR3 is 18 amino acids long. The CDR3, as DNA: TGTGCCAGCAGTTACTCCGCTAGCGGGAGTGGTGCCACAGATACGCAGTATTTT. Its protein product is CASSYSASGSGATDTQYF.

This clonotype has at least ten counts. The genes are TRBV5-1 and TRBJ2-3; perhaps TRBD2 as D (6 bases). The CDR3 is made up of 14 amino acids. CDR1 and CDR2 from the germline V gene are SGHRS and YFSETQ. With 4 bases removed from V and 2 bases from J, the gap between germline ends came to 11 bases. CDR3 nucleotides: TGCGCCAGCAGCCTGGGGGGATACACAGATACGCAGTATTTT. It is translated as CASSLGGYTDTQYF.

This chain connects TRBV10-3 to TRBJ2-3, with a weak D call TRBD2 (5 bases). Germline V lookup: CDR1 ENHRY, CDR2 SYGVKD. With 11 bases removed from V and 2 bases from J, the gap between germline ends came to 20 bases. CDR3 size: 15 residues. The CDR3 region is CASFSGNALTDTQYF. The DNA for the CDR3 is TGTGCCTCCTTCAGCGGCAATGCCCTCACAGATACGCAGTATTTT.

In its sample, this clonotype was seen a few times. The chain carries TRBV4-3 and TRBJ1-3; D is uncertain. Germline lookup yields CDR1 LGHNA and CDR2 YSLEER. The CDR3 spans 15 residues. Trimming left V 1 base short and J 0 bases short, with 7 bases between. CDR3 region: CASSQGRVSGNTIYF. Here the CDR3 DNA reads TGCGCCAGCAGCCAAGGGAGGGTCTCTGGAAACACCATATATTTT.

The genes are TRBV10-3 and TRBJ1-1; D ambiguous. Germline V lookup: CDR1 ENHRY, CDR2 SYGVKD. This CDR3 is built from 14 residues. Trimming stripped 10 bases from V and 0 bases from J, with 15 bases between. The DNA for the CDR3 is TGTGCCACCAGACCGGACCTGATGAACACTGAAGCTTTCTTT. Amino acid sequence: CATRPDLMNTEAFF.

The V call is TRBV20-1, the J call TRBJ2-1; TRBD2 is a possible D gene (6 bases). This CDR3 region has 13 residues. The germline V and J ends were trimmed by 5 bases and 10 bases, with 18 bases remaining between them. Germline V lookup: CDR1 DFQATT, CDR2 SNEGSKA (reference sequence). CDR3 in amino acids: CSAPRDGGGEQFF. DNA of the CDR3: TGCAGTGCTCCGCGGGACGGGGGAGGAGAGCAGTTCTTC.

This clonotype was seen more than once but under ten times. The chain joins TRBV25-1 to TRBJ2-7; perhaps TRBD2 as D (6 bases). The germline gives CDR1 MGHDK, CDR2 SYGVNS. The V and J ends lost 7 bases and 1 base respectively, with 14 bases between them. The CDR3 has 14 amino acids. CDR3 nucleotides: TGTGCCAGCACCAGCGGGCAGATTTCCTACGAGCAGTACTTC. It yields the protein CASTSGQISYEQYF.

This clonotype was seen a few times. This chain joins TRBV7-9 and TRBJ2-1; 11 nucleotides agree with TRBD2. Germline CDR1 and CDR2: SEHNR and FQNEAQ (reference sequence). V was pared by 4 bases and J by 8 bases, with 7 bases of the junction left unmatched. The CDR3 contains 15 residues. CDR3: CASSSGTSGSHEQFF. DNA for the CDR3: TGTGCCAGCAGCTCCGGGACTAGCGGCTCCCATGAGCAGTTCTTC.